This record looks at one T cell receptor (beta chain) sequence and its context. Its target is not known. Germline V gene data show CDR1 as SGHNT and CDR2 as YYREEE (reference sequence). Trimming took off 0 bases at V and 3 bases at J, with 19 bases between the two ends. The CDR3 spans 17 residues. This entry is derived from a study of CD8+ T cells in alopecia areata. General study results and limits: In patients, TCRs were shared less clearly than in mice, and HLA may possibly be involved.

Extraction and reverse transcription of RNA yielded cDNA as the sequencing template. Profiling relied on immunoSEQ multiplex PCR, and the TCRdb table lists in-frame clones only, not all of them. The data show more than 200,000 clones, 67% seen once. Sorting of CD4+ and CD8+ T cells was performed on PBMCs. The rearrangement joins TRBV5-4 to TRBJ2-7; D tentatively reads TRBD1 or TRBD2 (6 bases each). The sequence came from a human donor with alopecia areata. Specimen: CD4+ T cells sorted from blood, collected at week 0. CDR3 region: CASSLVGGLRSNYEQYF. The CDR3 DNA follows: TGTGCCAGCAGCTTGGTTGGGGGGCTGAGGTCGAACTACGAGCAGTACTTC.